Each of the 29 T cell receptor beta chains below was sequenced from the same sample in a study of regulatory T cells in long-lasting Graves disease. Arm-PCR with iRepertoire HTBI primers amplified the CDR3 regions for these TCR beta libraries. TCRdb reprocessed the multiplex PCR reads with MiXCR, giving one entry per CDR3 protein. This sample has approximately 540,000 distinct CDR3 sequences, with around 11% found just once. Sample time point: newly diagnosed GD, antithyroid drugs for less than 3 months. PBMC-derived RNA was used for the TCR library. The data were also submitted as part of a second study, on T cells in Graves' hyperthyroidism and ophthalmopathy.

The material was peripheral blood mononuclear cells (PBMCs), obtained at new diagnosis, from a patient treated with antithyroid drugs. These receptors all come from a woman aged 25 to 39 with Graves disease.

This clonotype was found many times. This rearrangement joins TRBV6-2 or TRBV6-3 to TRBJ2-7; 9 nucleotides match TRBD2. Germline trimming cut 0 bases from V and 7 bases from J; bases unmatched to any gene: 7. The CDR3 has 15 residues. The germline gives CDR1 MNHEY, CDR2 SVGEGT. The CDR3 reads CASSYSIAGEREQYF. Written as DNA, the CDR3 is TGTGCCAGCAGTTACTCGATAGCGGGAGAGAGAGAGCAGTACTTC.

This clonotype was seen repeatedly, ten times or more. The V and J genes are TRBV5-6 and TRBJ1-1; D gene ambiguous. Germline CDR1 reads SGHDT; CDR2 reads YYEEEE. The CDR3 totals 12 residues. V shed 3 bases and J shed 4 bases, with 7 bases lying between them. In DNA form, the CDR3 reads TGTGCCAGCAGCTCCATTTTCACTGAAGCTTTCTTT. This translates into CASSSIFTEAFF.

This clonotype was recorded many times. This chain joins TRBV7-2 and TRBJ2-5, with 8 bases lining up with TRBD2. Trimming took 1 base from V and 4 from J; bases not matched to a gene: 5. Germline V gene lookup returns CDR1 SGHTA and CDR2 FQGNSA. The CDR3 runs to 15 residues. CDR3 in amino acids: CASSLGGTSGETQYF. DNA of the CDR3: TGTGCCAGCAGCTTAGGCGGGACTAGTGGAGAGACCCAGTACTTC.

About this clonotype: This may arise from a read error, as a much more abundant clone is one base away. This chain joins TRBV7-9 and TRBJ2-3, with a weak D call TRBD1 (5 bases). The J call may be faulty, since TRBJ2-7 better matches the DNA end. The CDR3 loop spans 16 amino acids. Germline CDR1 reads SEHNR; CDR2 reads FQNEAQ (reference sequence). CDR3 nucleotides: TGTGCCAGCAGCTTAGAGTCCTTAGTCTCAGGGCACGAGCAGTACTTC. This translates into CASSLESLVSGHEQYF.

This clonotype was counted only a few times. The chain is built from TRBV5-6 and TRBJ1-2, with D hard to call. The CDR3 covers 12 residues. V lost 2 bases and J 7 bases, leaving 9 bases between the germline ends. Germline loops: CDR1 SGHDT, CDR2 YYEEEE. The DNA of the CDR3 is TGTGCCAGCAGCTTCGGGCCCGTTGGCTACACCTTC. Its translation is CASSFGPVGYTF.

This clonotype was seen repeatedly, ten times or more. The rearrangement joins TRBV30 to TRBJ1-1; D gene ambiguous. Trimming stripped 3 bases from V and 4 bases from J, with 21 bases between. The CDR3 loop spans 16 amino acids. The V gene's germline CDR1 is GTSNPN and CDR2 SVGIG (reference sequence). Here the CDR3 reads CAWSSPTNGVPTEAFF. In nucleotides, the CDR3 is TGTGCCTGGAGCTCGCCCACAAACGGAGTCCCCACTGAAGCTTTCTTT.

This clonotype was found many times. The junction differs from germline at one of its ends, possibly a read error. V usage is TRBV6-5 and J usage is TRBJ2-2; 9 bases line up with TRBD2. The CDR3 runs 15 residues. CDR1 is MNHEY and CDR2 is SVGAGI in the germline V gene. This CDR3 is CASSNSAGGTGELFF. In DNA, the CDR3 is TGTGCCAGCAGTAACTCAGCGGGGGGCACCGGGGAGCTGTTTTTT.

This clonotype was observed many times. The gene calls are TRBV28 and TRBJ1-6; 7 bases fit TRBD1. Germline CDR1 is MDHEN and CDR2 is SYDVKM. This CDR3 contains 14 residues. The ends lost 4 bases at V and 7 bases at J; junction bases unmatched: 4. DNA of the CDR3: TGTGCCAGCAGTTCGCCGGGACAGAATTCACCCCTCCACTTT. Its protein product is CASSSPGQNSPLHF.

This clonotype came up a few times. This could be a read error, since a much larger clone is one nucleotide away. The chain recombines TRBV11-2 with TRBJ2-7, with D perhaps TRBD1 (6 bases). This CDR3 spans 14 amino acids. Germline V gene sequence: CDR1 SGHAT, CDR2 FQNNGV. CDR3 bases: TGTGCCGGCAGCCCAACAGGGCCCCCCGGCGAGCAGTACTTC. Its protein is CAGSPTGPPGEQYF.

This clonotype came up many times. The J gene is TRBJ2-2, the V gene TRBV9; 9 nucleotides agree with TRBD2. Germline V CDR1 and CDR2: SGDLS, YYNGEE. This CDR3 comprises 16 residues. V gave up 4 bases and J gave up 1 base; unmatched junction bases: 5. CDR3 sequence (DNA): TGTGCCAGCAGCTTCCGACTAGCGGAGAACACCGGGGAGCTGTTTTTT. It encodes CASSFRLAENTGELFF.

This clonotype was counted many times. The rearrangement joins TRBV6-1 to TRBJ1-1; D perhaps matches TRBD1 (5 bases). Trimming removed 6 bases at V and 2 bases at J, with 16 bases between. The CDR3 spans 15 residues. Germline V gene sequence: CDR1 MNHNS, CDR2 SASEGT. The CDR3 loop is CASRNLRQPNTEAFF. The CDR3 DNA sequence: TGTGCCAGCAGAAACCTCCGACAGCCAAACACTGAAGCTTTCTTT.

This chain joins TRBV6-2 or TRBV6-3 and TRBJ1-2; a weak D match, TRBD1 (5 bases). The germline V and J ends were trimmed by 5 bases and 7 bases, with 17 bases remaining between them. This CDR3 has 14 amino acids. Germline CDR1 MNHEY, CDR2 SVGEGT. As DNA, the CDR3 is TGTGCCAGCAGTACACAACAGGCGGGGGGTGGCTACACCTTC. Its protein product is CASSTQQAGGGYTF.

The J gene is TRBJ2-1, the V gene TRBV10-3, with 11 bases aligning to TRBD1. CDR1 and CDR2 from the germline V gene are ENHRY and SYGVKD. V lost 3 bases, J lost 4 bases, and 5 bases stayed unmatched. There are 16 residues in the CDR3. The CDR3 coding sequence is TGTGCCATCAGTGACACCGGGACAGGGGGGTACAATGAGCAGTTCTTC. This codes for CAISDTGTGGYNEQFF.

This clonotype showed up many times. This chain links TRBV30 with TRBJ2-1; D gene uncertain. V lost 1 base and J lost 2, with 9 bases in between. The CDR3 totals 14 residues. CDR1 and CDR2 from the germline V gene are GTSNPN and SVGIG (reference sequence). CDR3 amino acids: CAWSGLLAYNEQFF. The CDR3 DNA reads as TGTGCCTGGAGTGGGCTTCTTGCCTACAATGAGCAGTTCTTC. The entire variable domain, with the rest obtained from reference TRBV30 and TRBJ2-1, is as follows: SQTIHQWPATLVQPVGSPLSLECTVEGTSNPNLYWYRQAAGRGLQLLFYSVGIGQISSEVPQNLSASRPQDRQFILSSKKLLLSDSGFYLCAWSGLLAYNEQFFGPGTRLTVL.

This clonotype has a count of ten or more. V usage is TRBV30 and J usage is TRBJ1-5; 12 bases agree with TRBD1. V was clipped by 1 base and J by 11 bases; unmatched bases: 6. The CDR3 has 14 amino acids. Germline lookup yields CDR1 GTSNPN and CDR2 SVGIG (reference sequence). CDR3 protein: CAWSEGTGGRAQHF. DNA of the CDR3: TGTGCCTGGAGTGAGGGGACAGGGGGCCGAGCCCAGCATTTT.

V is TRBV2 and J is TRBJ2-1; D uncertain. CDR1 and CDR2 (germline): SNHLY, FYNNEI. V lost 6 bases, J lost 6 bases, and 6 bases lay in between. The CDR3 loop spans 11 amino acids. The DNA of the CDR3 is TGTGCCAGCAGCACGACCAATGAGCAGTTCTTC. This gives the protein CASSTTNEQFF.

This clonotype was detected ten times or more. The chain has TRBV7-9 and TRBJ2-4, with 7 bases that match TRBD1. This CDR3 is 16 amino acids long. J was trimmed by 1 base and V by 3 bases; bases with no gene match: 6. CDR1 and CDR2 (germline): SEHNR, FQNEAQ (reference sequence). CDR3 region: CASSLGTEWAKNIQYF. In nucleotides, the CDR3 is TGTGCCAGCAGCTTGGGGACAGAGTGGGCCAAAAACATTCAGTACTTC.

The V call is TRBV2, the J call TRBJ1-6; 12 positions agree with TRBD1. CDR3 size: 16 residues. V shed 6 bases and J 9 bases; nucleotides not matched to a gene: 9. Per germline, CDR1 SNHLY and CDR2 FYNNEI. CDR3 coding DNA: TGTGCCAGCAGCTCCCACCGGGACAGGGGGCCTTCACCCCTCCACTTT. The encoded protein is CASSSHRDRGPSPLHF. Complete variable domain (other parts from reference TRBV2 and TRBJ1-6): EPEVTQTPSHQVTQMGQEVILRCVPISNHLYFYWYRQILGQKVEFLVSFYNNEISEKSEIFDDQFSVERPDGSNFTLKIRSTKLEDSAMYFCASSSHRDRGPSPLHFGNGTRLTVT.

This clonotype was counted ten times or more. This chain links TRBV28 with TRBJ2-3; no reliable D call. With 3 bases removed from V and 4 bases from J, the gap between germline ends came to 14 bases. CDR1 and CDR2 from the germline V gene are MDHEN and SYDVKM. This CDR3 contains 15 residues. The CDR3 DNA reads TGTGCCAGCAGTTTTGACGGCCCCCTTGCAGATACGCAGTATTTT. Translation: CASSFDGPLADTQYF. Full variable domain (remainder filled in from reference TRBV28 and TRBJ2-3): DVKVTQSSRYLVKRTGEKVFLECVQDMDHENMFWYRQDPGLGLRLIYFSYDVKMKEKGDIPEGYSVSREKKERFSLILESASTNQTSMYLCASSFDGPLADTQYFGPGTRLTVL.

This rearrangement joins TRBV6-2 or TRBV6-3 to TRBJ1-2; no definite D call. V lost 6 bases to trimming and J lost 7 bases, with 12 bases between them. The CDR3 sequence is 12 residues long. The V gene's germline CDR1 is MNHEY and CDR2 SVGEGT. The CDR3 is CASRGRESGYTF. In nucleotides, the CDR3 is TGTGCCAGCAGAGGCCGAGAGAGTGGCTACACCTTC.

This clonotype was seen many times. V is TRBV6-1 and J is TRBJ1-3, with unresolved D. The CDR3 is made up of 11 amino acids. The V and J ends lost 8 bases and 4 bases respectively, with 6 bases between them. The germline V gene has CDR1 MNHNS and CDR2 SASEGT. The CDR3 loop is CASCQGNTIYF. The CDR3 DNA follows: TGTGCCAGCTGCCAGGGAAACACCATATATTTT.

This clonotype was found a few times. The chain couples TRBV12-5 to TRBJ2-1; D is possibly TRBD1 (8 bases). This CDR3 comprises 16 residues. Per the germline V gene, CDR1 is LGHNT and CDR2 is FRNRAP. Trimming took 1 base from V and 7 from J, leaving 17 bases between them. CDR3 amino acids: CASGLGGQGSGNEQFF. CDR3 nucleotides: TGTGCTAGTGGTTTGGGAGGACAGGGTAGCGGGAATGAGCAGTTCTTC.

The CDR3 protein is CSVEDRGRREQYF. The CDR3 DNA is TGCAGCGTGGAGGACAGGGGGCGGCGCGAGCAGTACTTC. The J gene is TRBJ2-7, the V gene TRBV29-1, with TRBD1 identical over 11 bases. The CDR3 loop spans 13 amino acids. Trimming removed 6 bases from V and 6 bases from J; junction bases left unmatched: 7. Germline V gene sequence: CDR1 SQVTM, CDR2 ANQGSEA.

This clonotype has a count of ten or more. The rearrangement joins TRBV15 to TRBJ1-1; 8 bases map to TRBD1. Germline-derived CDR1 and CDR2 are LNHNV and YYDKDF (reference sequence). The CDR3 is 14 residues long. V gave up 5 bases and J gave up 5 bases; unmatched junction bases: 7. Here the CDR3 DNA reads TGTGCCACCAGCCTGCGACAGGGGCGGACTGAAGCTTTCTTT. Residues: CATSLRQGRTEAFF. The whole variable domain, remainder taken from reference TRBV15 and TRBJ1-1, is DAMVIQNPRYQVTQFGKPVTLSCSQTLNHNVMYWYQQKSSQAPKLLFHYYDKDFNNEADTPDNFQSRRPNTSFCFLDIRSPGLGDTAMYLCATSLRQGRTEAFFGQGTRLTVV.

In the case of this clonotype: A much larger clone lies one base from this, so it may be a read error. The chain links TRBV20-1 to TRBJ1-2, with 10 bases aligning to TRBD1. V was clipped by 5 bases and J by 4 bases; unmatched bases: 4. The CDR3 spans 13 residues. Germline CDR1 DFQATT, CDR2 SNEGSKA (reference sequence). The CDR3, as DNA: TGCAGTGCTCCCGACAGGGGGCGCTATGGCTACACCTTC. It translates to CSAPDRGRYGYTF.

This clonotype was counted a few times. The chain uses TRBV20-1 and TRBJ1-4; D ambiguous. The germline CDR1 and CDR2 sequences are DFQATT and SNEGSKA (reference sequence). V was cut by 3 bases and J by 4 bases, with 9 bases left in between. This CDR3 is built from 13 residues. The CDR3 bases are TGCAGTGCTAGGGAAGGGTTTAATGAAAAACTGTTTTTT. Amino acids: CSAREGFNEKLFF.

This clonotype has ten or more counts. V usage is TRBV28 and J usage is TRBJ2-7; 8 nucleotides match TRBD1. The germline V gene has CDR1 MDHEN and CDR2 SYDVKM. CDR3 length equals 14 residues. The V gene end was trimmed by 6 bases and the J gene end by 1 base; junction bases not matched to a gene: 5. The CDR3 nucleotides are TGTGCCAGCAGCTTGGGACAGGTGTCCTACGAGCAGTACTTC. This codes for CASSLGQVSYEQYF.

In its sample, this clonotype was seen many times. J is TRBJ1-3 and V is TRBV3-1; D not resolved. CDR3 length: 15 amino acids. CDR1 is LGHDT, CDR2 YNNKEL, per germline (reference sequence). The V gene lost 4 bases and the J gene lost 0 bases, with 10 bases spanning the gap. Here the CDR3 reads CASSPQMVSGNTIYF. The CDR3 DNA sequence: TGTGCCAGCAGCCCGCAGATGGTCTCTGGAAACACCATATATTTT.

This clonotype was seen a few times. This chain uses TRBV12-3 or TRBV12-4 with TRBJ2-3; a weak D match, TRBD2 (6 bases). The CDR3 length is 15 residues. The V and J ends lost 1 base and 2 bases respectively, with 10 bases between them. The CDR3 bases are TGTGCCAGCAGTTTAGACTCTAGCGCCACAGATACGCAGTATTTT. The encoded protein is CASSLDSSATDTQYF.